This TCR beta chain was retrieved from a study of T cell repertoires in cytomegalovirus infection. This clonotype was picked up one time. Via MiXCR, TCRdb re-called the reads, giving one row per CDR3 protein. The sample contains hundreds of thousands of distinct CDR3 sequences, roughly 36% of which appear only once. V lost 6 bases and J lost 12; bases outside the gene matches: 13. There are 13 residues in the CDR3. The germline V gene has CDR1 ENHRY and CDR2 SYGVKD. The sequence was obtained from a human donor in good health (CMV status not recorded). Some clones in this sample may be carry-over from other donors' samples. The chain recombines TRBV10-3 with TRBJ1-2; 7 bases map to TRBD1. Sequenced sample: PBMCs. CDR3 amino acids: CAIRGGQVPANTF. The DNA of the CDR3 is TGTGCCATCAGGGGCGGACAGGTCCCAGCGAACACCTTC.